This TCR beta chain was sequenced during a study of beta chain features in type 1 diabetes. The study's findings and limits: Shorter TCRB CDR3s, moderately but significantly so, were found in Type 1 diabetes patients in all four CD4+ subsets. A PCR bias possibly favoring shorter templates would apply equally to patients and controls.

Expressed TCRB transcripts were sequenced because the isolated RNA had all been reverse transcribed beforehand. The method was immunoSEQ multiplex PCR; TCRdb's version includes in-frame clones alone and lacks a portion of them. The sample has roughly 150,000 clones; around 8.4% are singletons. Using CD45RO/CCR7/CD25/CD127/CD95/CD27, CD4+ naive, central memory, regulatory and stem cell-like memory cells were sorted. This clone showed up just a few times. Its antigen remains unknown. The CDR3 has 14 amino acids. Per the germline V gene, CDR1 is MNHEY and CDR2 is SVGAGI. V shed 2 bases and J shed 7 bases, with 14 bases lying between them.

Material for sequencing was central memory CD4+ T cells from blood. V and J are TRBV6-5 and TRBJ1-1; D gene unclear. This TCR derives from a young woman with type 1 diabetes. As DNA, the CDR3 is TGTGCCAGCAGTTACATCTCGGGAGCTGGTGAAGCTTTCTTT. Protein: CASSYISGAGEAFF.